This T cell receptor (beta chain) was captured by sequencing in a study of blood T cell repertoires in COVID-19. The CDR3 is 12 amino acids. Looked up from germline, CDR1 is SQVTM and CDR2 is ANQGSEA. V was trimmed by 3 bases and J by 8 bases, leaving 13 bases between them. Ages ranged from roughly 18 to 95 years, with residence in approximately 25 US areas. Shortly before study entry, within 2 weeks, exposed participants had met a COVID-19 case. Sequencing used immunoSEQ multiplex PCR; TCRdb keeps in-frame clones, though not all of them. The sample gives about 370,000 clones, about nine tenths of which show up once; 0.8% to 0.9% is in the top ten.

This clonotype was obtained from a woman in her thirties or forties who had been exposed to COVID-19. Sequencing was carried out using PBMCs or T cells enriched from blood (not recorded which). The chain has TRBV29-1 and TRBJ1-2; a weak D match, TRBD1 (5 bases). As DNA, the CDR3 is TGCAGCGTTGATTCCAGGGTAGGGGGCTACACCTTC. Translation gives CSVDSRVGGYTF.